These 2 T cell receptor beta chains came from one sample sequenced in a study of blood T cells in healthy people across ages. For the second PCR, which ran for about 6 to 11 cycles, a sample-barcoded 5' primer and a J-beta primer mix were used. TCRdb recomputed calls from the 5' RACE reads with MiXCR, one row per CDR3 protein. This table holds roughly 1.6 million distinct CDR3 sequences, around 36% found once. Sequencing input: blood. The receptors were sampled from a woman in her 30s in good health.

This clonotype was recorded a few times. The chain employs TRBV20-1 and TRBJ2-1; 13 bases match TRBD2. Germline CDR1 reads DFQATT; CDR2 reads SNEGSKA (reference sequence). V lost 6 bases, J lost 7 bases, and 15 bases stayed unmatched. The CDR3 covers 17 residues. The CDR3 loop reads CSAATGLAGNMGNEQFF. CDR3 in DNA: TGCAGTGCCGCGACGGGACTAGCGGGGAATATGGGGAATGAGCAGTTCTTC.

The J gene is TRBJ1-5, the V gene TRBV12-3 or TRBV12-4; the match to TRBD1 covers 7 bases. J was trimmed by 4 bases and V by 8 bases; bases with no gene match: 5. The CDR3 sequence is 13 residues long. The CDR3 loop is CASQGGSNQPQHF. CDR3 DNA sequence: TGTGCCAGCCAAGGGGGCTCAAATCAGCCCCAGCATTTT.